Below, 12 T cell receptor beta chains from the same sample are listed, as sequenced in a study of blood T cells in healthy people across ages. PCR was performed a second time for roughly 6 to 12 cycles using a sample-barcoded 5' primer and a J-beta primer mix. TCRdb independently ran MiXCR on the 5' RACE reads; one entry per CDR3 protein. Here the sample spans about 1.1 million distinct CDR3 sequences, roughly two fifths being singletons. Sequencing used blood. The receptors here all came from a young man in good health.

The chain has TRBV7-2 and TRBJ2-3, with 8 positions matching TRBD2. The junction had 10 bases not matched to a gene; V was cut back by 5 bases and J by 6 bases. The germline V gene has CDR1 SGHTA and CDR2 FQGNSA. The CDR3 runs to 15 residues. The chain's CDR3 is CASSPSFSGGDTQYF. CDR3 sequence (DNA): TGTGCCAGCAGCCCATCATTCAGCGGGGGTGATACGCAGTATTTT.

This clonotype has more than one count but fewer than ten. This chain joins TRBV4-3 and TRBJ2-1; no clear D gene. The CDR3 consists of 13 residues. Trimming took 0 bases from V and 7 from J, leaving 7 bases between them. Germline assignment: CDR1 LGHNA and CDR2 YSLEER. CDR3 amino acids: CASSQDKANEQFF. The CDR3 bases are TGCGCCAGCAGCCAAGATAAAGCTAATGAGCAGTTCTTC.

The V gene is TRBV12-3 or TRBV12-4, the J gene TRBJ2-7; 7 bases agree with TRBD1. V lost 6 bases, J lost 10 bases, and 15 bases stayed unmatched. The CDR3 spans 14 residues. The CDR3 DNA sequence: TGTGCCAGCAGAAAACAGGGGTGGCAAGAGGCCCAGTACTTC. This sequence encodes CASRKQGWQEAQYF.

The CDR3 here is CSWEEAYEQFF. Written as DNA, the CDR3 is TGCAGTTGGGAGGAGGCGTATGAGCAGTTCTTC. The genes are TRBV20-1 and TRBJ2-1, with TRBD2 as a possible D gene (6 bases). In germline, CDR1 is DFQATT, CDR2 SNEGSKA (reference sequence). Trimming took off 8 bases at V and 8 bases at J, with 13 bases between the two ends. CDR3 length: 11 amino acids.

The chain has TRBV25-1 and TRBJ2-3; no definite D call. The V end lost 4 bases, the J end lost 4 bases, and 15 bases lay between the germline ends. The CDR3 length is 15 residues. Germline CDR1 reads MGHDK; CDR2 reads SYGVNS. CDR3 sequence: CASSAPFPRPDTQYF. CDR3 DNA sequence: TGTGCCAGCAGTGCCCCTTTCCCCAGGCCAGATACGCAGTATTTT.

The chain recombines TRBV5-5 with TRBJ2-1, with 10 bases identical to TRBD2. The CDR3 totals 14 residues. CDR1 is SGHKS, CDR2 YYEKEE, per germline (reference sequence). The V segment lost 3 bases and the J segment 6 bases; nucleotides outside the gene matches: 3. Written as DNA, the CDR3 is TGTGCCAGCAGCTCACTAGCGGGGACCAATGAGCAGTTCTTC. Encoded protein: CASSSLAGTNEQFF. Together with reference TRBV5-5 and TRBJ2-1, the CDR3 gives the full variable domain: DAGVTQSPTHLIKTRGQQVTLRCSPISGHKSVSWYQQVLGQGPQFIFQYYEKEERGRGNFPDRFSARQFPNYSSELNVNALLLGDSALYLCASSSLAGTNEQFFGPGTRLTVL.

V is TRBV2 and J is TRBJ2-4, with D maybe TRBD1 (6 bases). Trimming stripped 3 bases from V and 7 bases from J, with 13 bases between. Looked up from germline, CDR1 is SNHLY and CDR2 is FYNNEI. There are 14 residues in the CDR3. The CDR3 region is CASSDRGRGNIQYF. The CDR3 DNA follows: TGTGCCAGCAGTGACCGGGGCAGGGGCAACATTCAGTACTTC. Full variable domain (outside the CDR3, taken from reference TRBV2 and TRBJ2-4): EPEVTQTPSHQVTQMGQEVILRCVPISNHLYFYWYRQILGQKVEFLVSFYNNEISEKSEIFDDQFSVERPDGSNFTLKIRSTKLEDSAMYFCASSDRGRGNIQYFGAGTRLSVL.

Of note for this clonotype: A much more abundant neighbour one base away suggests this may be a read error. This rearrangement joins TRBV20-1 to TRBJ2-7; 8 positions match TRBD2. V lost 3 bases and J lost 0; bases outside the gene matches: 10. The CDR3 sequence is 16 residues long. Germline CDR1 DFQATT, CDR2 SNEGSKA (reference sequence). As DNA, the CDR3 is TGCAGTGCTAGCCGCCGTAGCGGGGCGAGCTCCTACGAGCAGTACTTC. This gives the protein CSASRRSGASSYEQYF.

This chain links TRBV4-3 with TRBJ1-6, with D perhaps matching TRBD1 (6 bases). Germline CDR1 LGHNA, CDR2 YSLEER. V gave up 0 bases and J gave up 10 bases, with 10 bases separating them. The CDR3 runs to 14 residues. The CDR3 DNA is TGCGCCAGCAGCCAAGACAGGGGTAGATCACCCCTCCACTTT. Translated, it gives CASSQDRGRSPLHF.

The V gene is TRBV14, the J gene TRBJ1-1; D gene uncertain. Germline V gene lookup returns CDR1 SGHDN and CDR2 FVKESK. The CDR3 extends over 13 amino acids. V lost 0 bases to trimming and J lost 2 bases, with 4 bases between them. The CDR3 nucleotides are TGTGCCAGCAGCCAAGAATACAACACTGAAGCTTTCTTT. This encodes CASSQEYNTEAFF.

This clonotype has a handful of counts. The chain links TRBV16 to TRBJ1-2; 7 bases map to TRBD1. Germline trimming cut 2 bases from V and 5 bases from J; bases unmatched to any gene: 8. Germline loops: CDR1 KGHSY, CDR2 FQNENV. The length of the CDR3 is 15 residues. CDR3 loop: CASSQAGGRLYGYTF. The CDR3 nucleotides are TGTGCCAGCAGCCAAGCAGGGGGTCGGTTATATGGCTACACCTTC.

This clonotype has only a few counts. The chain couples TRBV20-1 to TRBJ1-5; 9 bases line up with TRBD1. CDR3 length: 14 residues. V dropped 6 bases and J dropped 3; count of bases not matched to a gene: 6. Germline V CDR1 and CDR2: DFQATT, SNEGSKA (reference sequence). CDR3 DNA sequence: TGCAGTGCCCCGACAGGGGGAAACAATCAGCCCCAGCATTTT. Its translation is CSAPTGGNNQPQHF.